Reported below is one T cell receptor beta chain. Its antigen is unknown. This record comes from a study of CD8 T cells in ankylosing spondylitis. Study results and caveats: A motif of 7 to 9 highly homologous TCR beta variants was seen as apparently characteristic of ankylosing spondylitis blood. Peripheral blood held disease-linked clones only at relatively low frequency, and these were CD8+. Some motif variants were previously reported in reactive arthritis synovial fluid and blood. The study looked at matched synovial fluid samples from ankylosing spondylitis patients. Disease-linked clones were reported to be significantly enriched there.

The CDR3 contains 14 residues. Per the germline V gene, CDR1 is DFQATT and CDR2 is SNEGSKA (reference sequence). The V segment lost 1 base and the J segment 10 bases; nucleotides outside the gene matches: 9. TCRdb passed the 5' RACE reads through MiXCR, listing each CDR3 protein once. The repertoire consists of about 540,000 distinct CDR3 sequences, with about 13% occurring once and the leading ten covering approximately 6.3%. Source material: blood, either unsorted or a sorted T cell fraction (not recorded which). The genes are TRBV20-1 and TRBJ2-1; 8 positions agree with TRBD2. The receptor was isolated from a male donor with ankylosing spondylitis. The CDR3 loop reads CSARGREGFREQFF. CDR3 nucleotide sequence: TGCAGTGCTAGAGGCCGGGAGGGTTTCAGGGAGCAGTTCTTC.